The clone carrying this T cell receptor beta chain showed up just once. Germline CDR1 reads MDHEN; CDR2 reads SYDVKM. The V gene lost 7 bases and the J gene lost 5 bases, with 15 bases spanning the gap. This CDR3 is 13 amino acids long. This entry is derived from a study of control samples from healthy donors and cancer patients. The data were produced by immunoSEQ multiplex PCR, yet TCRdb's version contains in-frame clones alone and is incomplete. The sample contains around 170,000 clones, 90% to 95% of which appear only once. Sequences were obtained from blood. The TCR sequence derives from a man aged 25 to 40 in good health. The gene calls are TRBV28 and TRBJ2-7; the D call may be TRBD1 or TRBD2 (5 bases each). CDR3 nucleotide sequence: TGTGCCAGCATAGGGGCAGGGACCCACGAGCAGTACTTC. Residues: CASIGAGTHEQYF.